A single sample is the source of the 8 T cell receptor beta chains below, sequenced in a study of blood T cell repertoires in COVID-19. Sequencing used immunoSEQ multiplex PCR; TCRdb keeps in-frame clones, though not all of them. The table has 380,000 or so clones, roughly 80% seen once. The sequenced material came from peripheral blood. These receptors were collected from a human donor with acute or convalescent COVID-19. The donor label of this sample is uncertain.

This clone was detected only once. The rearrangement joins TRBV19 to TRBJ1-1; D remains ambiguous. This CDR3 contains 13 residues. Trimming pared 6 bases from V and 3 bases from J, leaving 11 bases between. Germline CDR1 is LNHDA and CDR2 is SQIVND (reference sequence). The CDR3 here is CASRTGSDTEAFF. The CDR3 DNA reads TGTGCCAGTAGGACCGGGTCGGACACTGAAGCTTTCTTT.

About this clone: The same CDR3 can be traced to other DNA sequences in this sample. The chain is built from TRBV5-6 and TRBJ1-6; TRBD1 aligns across 10 bases. CDR3 length: 15 amino acids. V shed 4 bases, J shed 7 bases, and the junction held 5 bases outside the gene matches. The germline V gene has CDR1 SGHDT and CDR2 YYEEEE. CDR3 DNA sequence: TGTGCCAGCAGCCGGGGACAGGGGAGGAATTCACCCCTCCACTTT. It encodes CASSRGQGRNSPLHF.

This clone was counted a single time. The chain recombines TRBV5-1 with TRBJ1-2, with 10 bases fitting TRBD1. V lost 7 bases, J lost 4 bases, and 7 bases stayed unmatched. The CDR3 has 14 amino acids. The germline V gene encodes CDR1 SGHRS and CDR2 YFSETQ. CDR3 residues: CASFNRDRGYGYTF. The CDR3 DNA is TGCGCCAGCTTCAACCGGGACAGGGGCTATGGCTACACCTTC.

The rearrangement uses TRBV15 and TRBJ2-3; no reliable D call. Germline loops: CDR1 LNHNV, CDR2 YYDKDF (reference sequence). The CDR3 is made up of 16 amino acids. Trimming stripped 1 base from V and 0 bases from J, with 11 bases between. DNA of the CDR3: TGTGCCACCAGCAGAGGACCCGGGTCGAGCACAGATACGCAGTATTTT. Its translation is CATSRGPGSSTDTQYF.

The chain carries TRBV18 and TRBJ1-6, with D unresolved. V was pared by 6 bases and J by 0 bases, with 12 bases between. Germline CDR1 and CDR2: KGHSH and LQKENI. This CDR3 region has 16 residues. CDR3 protein: CASSQYKSSYNSPLHF. For the CDR3, the DNA is TGTGCCAGCTCGCAGTATAAAAGCTCCTATAATTCACCCCTCCACTTT.

The V gene is TRBV2, the J gene TRBJ1-1; D ambiguous. The CDR3 extends over 16 amino acids. Trimming stripped 5 bases from V and 6 bases from J, with 22 bases between. The germline V gene encodes CDR1 SNHLY and CDR2 FYNNEI. The DNA for the CDR3 is TGTGCCAGCAGTCCCCCCCCATATAGCGGAACATCTGAAGCTTTCTTT. This sequence encodes CASSPPPYSGTSEAFF.

This sequence joins TRBV5-1 and TRBJ1-1; D remains unclear. V was shortened by 4 bases and J by 0 bases, with 16 bases between the two germline ends. CDR3 length equals 16 residues. The V gene's germline CDR1 is SGHRS and CDR2 YFSETQ. DNA for the CDR3: TGCGCCAGCAGCCACCATATTTCCGGGATGAACACTGAAGCTTTCTTT. Protein: CASSHHISGMNTEAFF. The full variable domain, rest sourced from reference TRBV5-1 and TRBJ1-1, is KAGVTQTPRYLIKTRGQQVTLSCSPISGHRSVSWYQQTPGQGLQFLFEYFSETQRNKGNFPGRFSGRQFSNSRSEMNVSTLELGDSALYLCASSHHISGMNTEAFFGQGTRLTVV.

V is TRBV5-4 and J is TRBJ2-1; 7 nucleotides agree with TRBD1. Germline V gene data show CDR1 as SGHNT and CDR2 as YYREEE (reference sequence). CDR3 length: 15 amino acids. J was trimmed by 0 bases and V by 4 bases; bases with no gene match: 4. CDR3 sequence (DNA): TGTGCCAGCAGCCTGGGACAGACCTCCTACAATGAGCAGTTCTTC. Residues: CASSLGQTSYNEQFF.